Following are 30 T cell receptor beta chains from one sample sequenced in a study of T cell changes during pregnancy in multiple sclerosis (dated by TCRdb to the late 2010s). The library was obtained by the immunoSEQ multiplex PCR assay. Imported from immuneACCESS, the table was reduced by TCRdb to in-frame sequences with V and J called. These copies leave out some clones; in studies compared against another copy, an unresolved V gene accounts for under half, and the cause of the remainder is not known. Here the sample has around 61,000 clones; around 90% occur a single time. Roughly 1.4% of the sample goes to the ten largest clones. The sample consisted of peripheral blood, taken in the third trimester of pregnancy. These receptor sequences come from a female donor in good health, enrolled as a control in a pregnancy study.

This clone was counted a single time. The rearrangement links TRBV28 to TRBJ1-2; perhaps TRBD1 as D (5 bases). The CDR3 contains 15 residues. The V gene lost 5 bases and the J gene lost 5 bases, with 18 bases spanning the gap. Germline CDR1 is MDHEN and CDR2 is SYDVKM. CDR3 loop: CASSLTQGGGYGYTF. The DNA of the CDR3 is TGTGCCAGCAGTCTTACCCAGGGTGGGGGGTATGGCTACACCTTC.

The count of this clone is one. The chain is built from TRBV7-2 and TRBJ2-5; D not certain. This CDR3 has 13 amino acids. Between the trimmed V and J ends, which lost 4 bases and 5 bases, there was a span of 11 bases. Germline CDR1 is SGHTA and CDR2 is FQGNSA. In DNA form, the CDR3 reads TGTGCCAGCAGCTCTCCCCCACAGGAGACCCAGTACTTC. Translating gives CASSSPPQETQYF. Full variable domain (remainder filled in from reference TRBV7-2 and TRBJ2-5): GAGVSQSPSNKVTEKGKDVELRCDPISGHTALYWYRQSLGQGLEFLIYFQGNSAPDKSGLPSDRFSAERTGGSVSTLTIQRTQQEDSAVYLCASSSPPQETQYFGPGTRLLVL.

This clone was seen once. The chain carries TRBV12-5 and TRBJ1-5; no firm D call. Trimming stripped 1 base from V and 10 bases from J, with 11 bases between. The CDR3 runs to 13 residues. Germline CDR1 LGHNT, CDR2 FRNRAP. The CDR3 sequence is CASGLGPNSPQHF. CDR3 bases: TGTGCTAGTGGTTTGGGACCAAACAGTCCCCAGCATTTT.

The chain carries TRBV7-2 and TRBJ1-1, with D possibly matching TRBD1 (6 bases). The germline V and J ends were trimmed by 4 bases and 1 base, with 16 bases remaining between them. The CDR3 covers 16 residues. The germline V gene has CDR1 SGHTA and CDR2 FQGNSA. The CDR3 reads CASSSSRGGQNTEAFF. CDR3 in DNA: TGTGCCAGCAGCTCCTCAAGGGGGGGACAGAACACTGAAGCTTTCTTT. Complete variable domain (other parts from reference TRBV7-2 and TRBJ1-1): GAGVSQSPSNKVTEKGKDVELRCDPISGHTALYWYRQSLGQGLEFLIYFQGNSAPDKSGLPSDRFSAERTGGSVSTLTIQRTQQEDSAVYLCASSSSRGGQNTEAFFGQGTRLTVV.

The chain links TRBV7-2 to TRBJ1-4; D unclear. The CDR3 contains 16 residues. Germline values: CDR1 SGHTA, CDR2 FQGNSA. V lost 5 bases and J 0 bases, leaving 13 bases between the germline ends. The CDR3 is CASSRKVGATNEKLFF. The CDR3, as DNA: TGTGCCAGCAGCCGCAAAGTCGGGGCAACTAATGAAAAACTGTTTTTT. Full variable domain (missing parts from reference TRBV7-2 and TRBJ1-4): GAGVSQSPSNKVTEKGKDVELRCDPISGHTALYWYRQSLGQGLEFLIYFQGNSAPDKSGLPSDRFSAERTGGSVSTLTIQRTQQEDSAVYLCASSRKVGATNEKLFFGSGTQLSVL.

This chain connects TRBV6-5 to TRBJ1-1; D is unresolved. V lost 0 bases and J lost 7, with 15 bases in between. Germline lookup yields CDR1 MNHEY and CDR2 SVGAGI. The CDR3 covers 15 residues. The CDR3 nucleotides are TGTGCCAGCAGTTACTCGGGTCAGCGGATAAGTGAAGCTTTCTTT. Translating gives CASSYSGQRISEAFF.

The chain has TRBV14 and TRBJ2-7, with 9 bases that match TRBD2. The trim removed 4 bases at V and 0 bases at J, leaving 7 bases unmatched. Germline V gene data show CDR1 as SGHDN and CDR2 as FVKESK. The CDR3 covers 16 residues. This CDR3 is CASSPLSGGLSYEQYF. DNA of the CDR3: TGTGCCAGCAGCCCCTTAAGCGGGGGGCTCTCCTACGAGCAGTACTTC.

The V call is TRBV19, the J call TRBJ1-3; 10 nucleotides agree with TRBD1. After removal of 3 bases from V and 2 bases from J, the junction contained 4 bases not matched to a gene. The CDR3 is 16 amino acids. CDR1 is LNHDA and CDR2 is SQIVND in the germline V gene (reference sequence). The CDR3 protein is CASSIADRGPGNTIYF. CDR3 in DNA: TGTGCCAGTAGTATCGCTGACAGGGGGCCTGGAAACACCATATATTTT.

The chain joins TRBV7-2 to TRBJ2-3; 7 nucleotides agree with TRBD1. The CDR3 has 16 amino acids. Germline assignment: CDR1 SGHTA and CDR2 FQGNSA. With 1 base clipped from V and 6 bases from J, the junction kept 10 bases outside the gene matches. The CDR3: CASSLGRGLDGDTQYF. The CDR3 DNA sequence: TGTGCCAGCAGCTTAGGAAGGGGGCTAGATGGGGATACGCAGTATTTT.

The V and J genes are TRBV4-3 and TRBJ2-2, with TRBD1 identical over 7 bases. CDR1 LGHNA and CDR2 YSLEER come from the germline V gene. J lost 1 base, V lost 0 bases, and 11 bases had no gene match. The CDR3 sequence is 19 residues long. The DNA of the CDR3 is TGCGCCAGCAGCCAAGATTTGATTAGGACAGGCCTGAACACCGGGGAGCTGTTTTTT. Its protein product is CASSQDLIRTGLNTGELFF.

The CDR3 DNA sequence: TGTGCCAGCAGCTCCCGGTCGGTGAATGAGCAGTTCTTC. Translating it yields CASSSRSVNEQFF. The rearrangement joins TRBV7-2 to TRBJ2-1; D not resolved. Germline V CDR1 and CDR2: SGHTA, FQGNSA. The length of the CDR3 is 13 residues. Deletions cut 4 bases from V and 7 bases from J, with 11 bases between.

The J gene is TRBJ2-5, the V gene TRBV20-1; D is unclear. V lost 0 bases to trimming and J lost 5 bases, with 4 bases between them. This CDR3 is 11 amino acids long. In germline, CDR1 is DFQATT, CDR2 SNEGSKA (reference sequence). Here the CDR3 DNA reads TGCAGTGCTAGAGATCTCGAGACCCAGTACTTC. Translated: CSARDLETQYF.

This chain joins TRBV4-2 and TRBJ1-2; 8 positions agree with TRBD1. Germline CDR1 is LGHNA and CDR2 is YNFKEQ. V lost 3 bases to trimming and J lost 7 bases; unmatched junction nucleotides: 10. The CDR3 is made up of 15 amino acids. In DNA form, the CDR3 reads TGTGCCAGCAGCCAGATGGACAGGGAAGGTGGTGGCTACACCTTC. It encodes CASSQMDREGGGYTF.

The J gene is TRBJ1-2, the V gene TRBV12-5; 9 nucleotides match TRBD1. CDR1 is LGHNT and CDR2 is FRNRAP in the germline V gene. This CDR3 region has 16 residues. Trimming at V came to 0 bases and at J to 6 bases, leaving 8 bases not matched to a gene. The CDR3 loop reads CASGLVQGAGGDGYTF. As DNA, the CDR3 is TGTGCTAGTGGTTTGGTACAGGGGGCTGGAGGGGATGGCTACACCTTC.

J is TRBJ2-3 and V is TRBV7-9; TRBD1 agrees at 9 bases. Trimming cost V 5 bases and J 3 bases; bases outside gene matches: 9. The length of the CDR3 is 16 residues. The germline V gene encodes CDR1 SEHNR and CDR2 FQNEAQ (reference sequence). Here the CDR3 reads CASSQIRDRATDTQYF. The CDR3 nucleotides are TGTGCCAGCAGCCAAATCCGGGACAGGGCGACAGATACGCAGTATTTT.

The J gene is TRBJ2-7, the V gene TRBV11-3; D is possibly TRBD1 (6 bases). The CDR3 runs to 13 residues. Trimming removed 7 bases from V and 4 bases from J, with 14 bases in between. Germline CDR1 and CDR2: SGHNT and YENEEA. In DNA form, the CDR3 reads TGTGCCAGCACCTACAAGGGGGAATACGAGCAGTACTTC. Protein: CASTYKGEYEQYF.

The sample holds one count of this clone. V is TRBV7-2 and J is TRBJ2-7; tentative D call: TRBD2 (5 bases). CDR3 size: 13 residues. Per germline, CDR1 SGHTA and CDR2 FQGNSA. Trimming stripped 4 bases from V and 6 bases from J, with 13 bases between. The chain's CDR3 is CASSSSLAREQYF. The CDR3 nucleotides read TGTGCCAGCAGCTCTTCGTTAGCGCGCGAGCAGTACTTC.

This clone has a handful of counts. This chain's CDR3 is CASSLSEQFF. The DNA of the CDR3 is TGTGCCAGCTCCCTCAGTGAGCAGTTCTTC. The rearrangement uses TRBV7-9 and TRBJ2-1; D is uncertain. CDR3 length: 10 residues. Germline-derived CDR1 and CDR2 are SEHNR and FQNEAQ (reference sequence). The V end was cut by 8 bases, the J end by 9 bases, with 8 bases between.

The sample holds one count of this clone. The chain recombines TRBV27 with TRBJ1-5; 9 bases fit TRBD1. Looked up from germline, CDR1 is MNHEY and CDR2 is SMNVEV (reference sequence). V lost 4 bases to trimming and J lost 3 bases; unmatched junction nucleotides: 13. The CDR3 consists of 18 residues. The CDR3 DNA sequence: TGTGCCAGCAGTTCGGGACAGGGCGGGGGTTTTGTCAATCAGCCCCAGCATTTT. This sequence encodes CASSSGQGGGFVNQPQHF.

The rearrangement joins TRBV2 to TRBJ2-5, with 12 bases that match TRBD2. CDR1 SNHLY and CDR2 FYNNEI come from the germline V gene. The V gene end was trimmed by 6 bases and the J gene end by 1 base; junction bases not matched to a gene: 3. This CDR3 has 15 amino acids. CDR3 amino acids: CASRRLAGVQETQYF. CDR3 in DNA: TGTGCCAGCAGACGACTAGCGGGGGTCCAAGAGACCCAGTACTTC.

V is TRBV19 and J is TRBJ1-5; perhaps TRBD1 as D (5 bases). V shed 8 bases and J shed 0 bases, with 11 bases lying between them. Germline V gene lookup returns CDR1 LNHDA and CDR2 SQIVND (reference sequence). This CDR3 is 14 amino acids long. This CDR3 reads CASGRDYSNQPQHF. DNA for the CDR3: TGTGCCAGTGGCAGGGATTATAGCAATCAGCCCCAGCATTTT.

CDR3 nucleotides: TGTGCCAGTAGTCGGACAGAAGGGGATCGCGGCTACACCTTC. Translated, it gives CASSRTEGDRGYTF. The rearrangement links TRBV19 to TRBJ1-2; D may be TRBD1 (6 bases). V lost 5 bases, J lost 8 bases, and 18 bases lay in between. Per the germline V gene, CDR1 is LNHDA and CDR2 is SQIVND (reference sequence). This CDR3 comprises 14 residues.

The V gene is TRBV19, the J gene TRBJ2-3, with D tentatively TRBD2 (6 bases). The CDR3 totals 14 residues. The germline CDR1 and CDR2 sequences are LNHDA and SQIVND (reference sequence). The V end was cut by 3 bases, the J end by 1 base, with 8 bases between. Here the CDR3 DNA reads TGTGCCAGTAGTATTAGCGGTGGCACAGATACGCAGTATTTT. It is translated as CASSISGGTDTQYF.

CDR3: CASSRGRGADYGYTF. CDR3 bases: TGCGCCAGCAGTCGGGGCAGGGGCGCGGACTATGGCTACACCTTC. This chain connects TRBV5-1 to TRBJ1-2; D perhaps matches TRBD1 (6 bases). Per the germline V gene, CDR1 is SGHRS and CDR2 is YFSETQ. This CDR3 has 15 amino acids. V was clipped by 5 bases and J by 3 bases, with 17 bases between them.

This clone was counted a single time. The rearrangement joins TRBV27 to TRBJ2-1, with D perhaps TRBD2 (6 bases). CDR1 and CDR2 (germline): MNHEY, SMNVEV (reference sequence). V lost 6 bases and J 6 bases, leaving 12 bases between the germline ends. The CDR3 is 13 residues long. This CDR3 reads CASRALGGNEQFF. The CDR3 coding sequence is TGTGCCAGCAGGGCCCTCGGGGGCAATGAGCAGTTCTTC.

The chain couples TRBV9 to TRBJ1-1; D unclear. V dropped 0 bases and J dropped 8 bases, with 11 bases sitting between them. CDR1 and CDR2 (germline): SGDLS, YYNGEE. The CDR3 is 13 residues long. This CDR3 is CASSVASRAEAFF. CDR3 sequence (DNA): TGTGCCAGCAGCGTAGCCTCGCGAGCGGAAGCTTTCTTT.

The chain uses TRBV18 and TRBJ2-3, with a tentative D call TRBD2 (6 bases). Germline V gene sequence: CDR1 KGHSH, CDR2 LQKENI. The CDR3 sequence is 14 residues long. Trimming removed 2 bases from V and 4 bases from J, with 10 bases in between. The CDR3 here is CASSPAGRADTQYF. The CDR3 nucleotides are TGTGCCAGCTCACCAGCGGGGCGCGCAGATACGCAGTATTTT. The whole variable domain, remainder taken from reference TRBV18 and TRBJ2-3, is NAGVMQNPRHLVRRRGQEARLRCSPMKGHSHVYWYRQLPEEGLKFMVYLQKENIIDESGMPKERFSAEFPKEGPSILRIQQVVRGDSAAYFCASSPAGRADTQYFGPGTRLTVL.

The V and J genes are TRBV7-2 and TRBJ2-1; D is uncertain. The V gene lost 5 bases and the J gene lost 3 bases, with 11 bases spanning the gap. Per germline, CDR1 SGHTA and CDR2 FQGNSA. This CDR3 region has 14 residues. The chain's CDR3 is CASSPLSSYNEQFF. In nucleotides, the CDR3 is TGTGCCAGCAGCCCCCTCTCCAGCTACAATGAGCAGTTCTTC.

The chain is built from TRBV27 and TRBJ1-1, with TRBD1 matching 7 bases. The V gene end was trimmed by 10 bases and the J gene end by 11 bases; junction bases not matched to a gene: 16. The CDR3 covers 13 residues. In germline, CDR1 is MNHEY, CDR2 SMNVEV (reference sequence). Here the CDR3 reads CATWDRVTVEAFF. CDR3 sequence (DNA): TGTGCCACCTGGGACAGAGTTACCGTTGAGGCTTTCTTT.

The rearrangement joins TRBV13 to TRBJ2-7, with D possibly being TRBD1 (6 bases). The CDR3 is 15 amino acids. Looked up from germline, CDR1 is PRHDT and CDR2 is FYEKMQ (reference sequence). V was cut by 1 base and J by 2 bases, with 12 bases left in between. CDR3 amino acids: CASSLVGNRAYEQYF. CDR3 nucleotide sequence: TGTGCCAGCAGCTTAGTGGGGAACAGGGCCTACGAGCAGTACTTC.